The present entry profiles one T cell receptor beta chain with its context. Per the authors' pipeline: For nucleated cells, counts were estimated from reference gene primer amplification. Here immunoSEQ multiplex PCR was the method, and the copy in TCRdb shows in-frame clones only, minus some. From that table come the V and J calls and clone size; the DNA was used to work out D and trimming. The table includes some 200,000 clones, just over 85% detected once. The sample belongs to a study of blood T cell repertoires in COVID-19. Study overall: The origin of the acute and convalescent COVID-19 samples was the United States, Italy and Spain. In each case, the material was cDNA or gDNA derived from T cells, B-cell-depleted T cells, or PBMCs.

The CDR3 length is 17 residues. The trim removed 4 bases at V and 6 bases at J, leaving 14 bases unmatched. Germline assignment: CDR1 SGDLS and CDR2 YYNGEE. This TCR was sampled from a man older than 75 with acute or convalescent COVID-19. The chain links TRBV9 to TRBJ2-2, with TRBD2 matching over 8 bases. The sample comprised peripheral blood. The CDR3 region is CASSPWGAGVGAGELFF. CDR3 in DNA: TGTGCCAGCAGCCCCTGGGGAGCGGGAGTCGGAGCCGGGGAGCTGTTTTTT.